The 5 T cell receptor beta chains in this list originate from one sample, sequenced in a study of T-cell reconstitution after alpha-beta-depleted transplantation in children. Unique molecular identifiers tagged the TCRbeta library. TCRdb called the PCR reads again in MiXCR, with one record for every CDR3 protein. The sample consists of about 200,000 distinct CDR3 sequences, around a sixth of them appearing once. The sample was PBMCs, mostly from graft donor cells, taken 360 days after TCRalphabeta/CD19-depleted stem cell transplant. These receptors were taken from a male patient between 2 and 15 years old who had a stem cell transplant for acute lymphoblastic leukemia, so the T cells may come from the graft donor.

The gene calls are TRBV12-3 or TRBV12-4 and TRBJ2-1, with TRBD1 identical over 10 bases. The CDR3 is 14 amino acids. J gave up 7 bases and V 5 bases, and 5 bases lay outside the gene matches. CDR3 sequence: CASSVSGQGNEQFF. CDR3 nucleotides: TGTGCCAGCAGTGTATCGGGACAGGGGAATGAGCAGTTCTTC.

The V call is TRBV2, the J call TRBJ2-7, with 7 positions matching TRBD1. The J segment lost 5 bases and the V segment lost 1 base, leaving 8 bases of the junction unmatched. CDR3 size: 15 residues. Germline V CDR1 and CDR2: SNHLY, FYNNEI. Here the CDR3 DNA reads TGTGCCAGCAGTGAAGTATCTAGGGGGCGGGACGAGCAGTACTTC. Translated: CASSEVSRGRDEQYF.

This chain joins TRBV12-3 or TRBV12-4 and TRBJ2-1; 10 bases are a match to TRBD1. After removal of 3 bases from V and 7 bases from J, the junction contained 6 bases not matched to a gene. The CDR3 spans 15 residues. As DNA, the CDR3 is TGTGCCAGCAGTTTGACAGGGGGCCTTTCTAATGAGCAGTTCTTC. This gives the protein CASSLTGGLSNEQFF.

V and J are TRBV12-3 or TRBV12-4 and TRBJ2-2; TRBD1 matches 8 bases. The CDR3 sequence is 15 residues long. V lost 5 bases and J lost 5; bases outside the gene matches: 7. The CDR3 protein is CASSVGQGQTGELFF. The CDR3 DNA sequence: TGTGCCAGCAGTGTCGGACAGGGTCAAACCGGGGAGCTGTTTTTT.

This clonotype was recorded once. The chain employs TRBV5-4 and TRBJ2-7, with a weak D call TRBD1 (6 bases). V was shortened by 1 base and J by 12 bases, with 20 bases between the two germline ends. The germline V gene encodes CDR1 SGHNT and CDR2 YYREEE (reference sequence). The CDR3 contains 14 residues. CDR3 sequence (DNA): TGTGCCAGCAGCTTGTTTGGGGCTGACAGGTCGACGTACTTC. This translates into CASSLFGADRSTYF. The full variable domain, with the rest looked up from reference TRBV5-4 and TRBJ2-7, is ETGVTQSPTHLIKTRGQQVTLRCSSQSGHNTVSWYQQALGQGPQFIFQYYREEENGRGNFPPRFSGLQFPNYSSELNVNALELDDSALYLCASSLFGADRSTYFGPGTRLTVT.